This TCR beta chain was retrieved from a study of CD8 T cells in Susac syndrome. Peripheral blood CD8+ and CD4+ T cells were profiled by TCR beta sequencing. cDNA came from 0.5 to 1 ug RNA primed by random hexamers. The authors amplified TCR beta CDR3 across 54 Vbeta and 13 Jbeta using immunoSEQ multiplex PCR. TCRdb ran MiXCR on the immunoSEQ multiplex PCR reads and lists one entry per CDR3 protein. This sample has under 200,000 distinct CDR3 sequences, with around 95% found just once. The CDR3 spans 12 residues. The ends were cut back, 2 bases at V and 6 bases at J, with 8 bases in the middle. Germline CDR1 is LNHNV and CDR2 is YYDKDF (reference sequence).

Sequencing was performed on CD8+ T cells from PBMCs. The chain carries TRBV15 and TRBJ2-7, with D possibly being TRBD1 (6 bases). The origin of this receptor is a human donor with multiple sclerosis. CDR3 region: CATSRTGSEQYF. CDR3 nucleotide sequence: TGTGCCACCAGCAGAACAGGGTCCGAGCAGTACTTC.